The rows below give T cell receptor beta chains drawn from one sample of a study of T-cell memory formation after mild COVID-19. From the 5' RACE reads, TCRdb called clonotypes with MiXCR, one entry per CDR3 protein. The table lists approximately 290,000 distinct CDR3 sequences, 15% to 20% of them singletons, with roughly 22% in the top ten. The specimen sequenced was PBMCs or a T cell subset sorted from them (not recorded which). These receptor sequences come from a man between 18 and 29 years old who had mild COVID-19 (a few samples of this study predate the infection). Cell type and time point are not known. Each CDR3 is given with its conserved first and last residue. A D gene is named only where the DNA matches it firmly. Rows may omit the clone size; those that give it use once, few, many or a size class.

clone size | J gene | V gene | D gene | CDR3 length | CDR3 protein | CDR3 DNA
NA | TRBJ1-1 | TRBV12-3/TRBV12-4 | NA | 15 | CASTWAGVLNTEAFF | TGTGCCAGCACCTGGGCAGGGGTCCTGAACACTGAAGCTTTCTTT
NA | TRBJ2-7 | TRBV28 | TRBD2 | 15 | CASRPTSGGFYEQYF | TGTGCCAGCAGGCCCACTAGCGGGGGCTTCTACGAGCAGTACTTC
NA | TRBJ1-2 | TRBV7-2 | NA | 13 | CASSLPSNYGYTF | TGTGCCAGCAGCCTCCCCAGTAACTATGGCTACACCTTC
NA | TRBJ2-7 | TRBV3-1 | TRBD2 | 16 | CASSPLQAGSSYEQYF | TGTGCCAGCAGCCCCCTTCAAGCGGGGAGCTCCTACGAGCAGTACTTC
NA | TRBJ1-2 | TRBV7-2 | NA | 14 | CASSARWDMYGYTF | TGTGCCAGCAGCGCACGTTGGGATATGTATGGCTACACCTTC
few | TRBJ1-2 | TRBV30 | NA | 15 | CAWSVRWVFPYGYTF | TGTGCCTGGAGTGTTCGTTGGGTGTTCCCCTATGGCTACACCTTC
NA | TRBJ2-7 | TRBV6-2/TRBV6-3 | NA | 13 | CASTVDRSYEQYF | TGTGCCAGCACCGTGGACCGATCCTACGAGCAGTACTTC
few | TRBJ1-2 | TRBV25-1 | NA | 14 | CASSVRDRIHGYTF | TGTGCCAGCAGCGTCCGAGACAGGATACATGGCTACACCTTC
few | TRBJ2-2 | TRBV5-4 | NA | 15 | CASSLPGTLGGELFF | TGTGCCAGCAGCCTGCCCGGGACCCTCGGCGGGGAGCTGTTTTTT
NA | TRBJ1-6 | TRBV10-3 | NA | 12 | CASTGLNSPLHF | TGTGCCAGCACGGGACTGAATTCACCCCTCCACTTT
many | TRBJ1-2 | TRBV5-6 | NA | 13 | CASSPSGLYGYTF | TGTGCCAGCAGCCCTTCTGGACTCTATGGCTACACCTTC
NA | TRBJ2-1 | TRBV11-1 | NA | 13 | CASSLGPPTEQFF | TGTGCCAGCAGCTTAGGGCCCCCCACTGAGCAGTTCTTC
few | TRBJ1-6 | TRBV7-9 | NA | 15 | CASSVPGSGDSPLHF | TGTGCCAGCAGCGTCCCGGGTTCCGGTGATTCACCCCTCCACTTT
NA | TRBJ2-2 | TRBV9 | NA | 15 | CASSVGGQDTGELFF | TGTGCCAGCAGCGTAGGGGGACAAGACACCGGGGAGCTGTTTTTT
once | TRBJ2-3 | TRBV24-1 | TRBD2 | 15 | CATSPGTSGGYTQYF | TGTGCCACCAGCCCCGGGACTAGCGGGGGCTATACGCAGTATTTT
few | TRBJ2-1 | TRBV6-6 | NA | 13 | CASSQVGGNEQFF | TGTGCCAGCAGCCAAGTTGGAGGTAATGAGCAGTTCTTC
few | TRBJ2-2 | TRBV29-1 | NA | 12 | CSVFSNTGELFF | TGCAGCGTTTTTAGTAACACCGGGGAGCTGTTTTTT
NA | TRBJ2-7 | TRBV24-1 | NA | 16 | CATSDLRRESPYEQYF | TGTGCCACCAGTGACCTTCGCCGGGAATCCCCCTACGAGCAGTACTTC
NA | TRBJ2-5 | TRBV10-3 | NA | 15 | CAISDGAGPQETQYF | TGTGCCATCAGTGACGGAGCAGGGCCCCAAGAGACCCAGTACTTC
NA | TRBJ1-4 | TRBV9 | TRBD1 | 16 | CASSKMTGEFSEKLFF | TGTGCCAGCAGCAAAATGACAGGGGAATTTTCTGAAAAACTGTTTTTT
NA | TRBJ1-6 | TRBV6-6 | NA | 16 | CASTVTGAPTHSPLHF | TGTGCCAGCACCGTAACCGGGGCCCCAACGCATTCACCCCTCCACTTT
few | TRBJ2-1 | TRBV27 | TRBD1 | 13 | CASSRNRGNEQFF | TGTGCCAGCAGTCGGAACAGGGGCAATGAGCAGTTCTTC
few | TRBJ1-5 | TRBV18 | TRBD1 | 13 | CASFQGAGQPQHF | TGTGCCAGCTTCCAGGGGGCCGGTCAGCCCCAGCATTTT
few | TRBJ1-2 | TRBV7-2 | TRBD1 | 18 | CASSSNSFVAGGPYGYTF | TGTGCCAGCAGCTCAAACTCATTCGTCGCAGGGGGCCCCTATGGCTACACCTTC
NA | TRBJ1-1 | TRBV5-1 | TRBD1 | 17 | CASSSDRGLIGNTEAFF | TGCGCCAGCAGCTCGGACAGGGGGCTTATCGGAAACACTGAAGCTTTCTTT
NA | TRBJ2-3 | TRBV29-1 | TRBD1 | 14 | CSVQGTDVTDTQYF | TGCAGCGTTCAAGGGACAGATGTCACAGATACGCAGTATTTT
many | TRBJ2-1 | TRBV7-2 | NA | 13 | CASSLARDNEQFF | TGTGCCAGCAGCTTAGCCAGGGACAATGAGCAGTTCTTC
many | TRBJ1-1 | TRBV3-1 | NA | 15 | CASSQENYRYTEAFF | TGTGCCAGCAGCCAAGAAAACTACAGATACACTGAAGCTTTCTTT
NA | TRBJ2-1 | TRBV18 | NA | 15 | CASSPSIQRDNEQFF | TGTGCCAGCTCACCGTCTATTCAGAGGGACAATGAGCAGTTCTTC
many | TRBJ1-4 | TRBV7-2 | TRBD1 | 15 | CASSIETGVGEKLFF | TGTGCCAGCAGCATAGAGACAGGGGTTGGTGAAAAACTGTTTTTT
NA | TRBJ2-7 | TRBV5-1 | TRBD1 | 14 | CASSRTGLDEVQYF | TGCGCCAGCAGCCGGACAGGGCTGGATGAAGTGCAGTACTTC
NA | TRBJ2-2 | TRBV4-2 | NA | 15 | CASSQEEGNTGELFF | TGTGCCAGCAGCCAAGAAGAAGGGAACACCGGGGAGCTGTTTTTT
NA | TRBJ1-5 | TRBV21-1 | NA | 17 | CASSKEEQGDSNQPQHF | TGTGCCAGCAGCAAAGAGGAACAGGGGGATAGCAATCAGCCCCAGCATTTT
NA | TRBJ1-2 | TRBV7-2 | NA | 14 | CASSLAVQGYGYTF | TGTGCCAGCAGCTTAGCAGTCCAGGGATATGGCTACACCTTC
few | TRBJ1-1 | TRBV11-2 | NA | 17 | CASSLGKGLRGSTEAFF | TGTGCCAGCAGCTTAGGAAAAGGTTTAAGGGGATCCACTGAAGCTTTCTTT
NA | TRBJ2-7 | TRBV10-3 | TRBD2 | 14 | CAISESTSSNEQYF | TGTGCCATCAGTGAGTCGACTAGCTCAAACGAGCAGTACTTC
NA | TRBJ2-5 | TRBV7-2 | NA | 15 | CASTEGEGLGGTQYF | TGTGCCAGCACCGAAGGAGAGGGGCTTGGAGGGACCCAGTACTTC
NA | TRBJ1-2 | TRBV5-6 | NA | 14 | CASRSGGGQYGYTF | TGTGCCAGCAGATCGGGGGGAGGACAATATGGCTACACCTTC
NA | TRBJ1-5 | TRBV20-1 | NA | 13 | CSAVPWPNQPQHF | TGCAGTGCCGTCCCCTGGCCAAATCAGCCCCAGCATTTT
NA | TRBJ2-2 | TRBV6-6 | NA | 12 | CASTGTTGELFF | TGTGCCAGCACCGGAACGACCGGGGAGCTGTTTTTT
few | TRBJ2-5 | TRBV5-6 | NA | 14 | CASSLSKTQETQYF | TGTGCCAGCAGCTTGTCGAAGACACAAGAGACCCAGTACTTC
many | TRBJ1-1 | TRBV5-1 | TRBD1 | 13 | CASSGTEGTEAFF | TGCGCCAGCTCCGGGACAGAGGGAACTGAAGCTTTCTTT
few | TRBJ2-1 | TRBV12-3/TRBV12-4 | NA | 13 | CASKKDALILQFF | TGTGCCAGCAAAAAGGACGCTCTTATCTTGCAGTTCTTC
few | TRBJ2-2 | TRBV5-1 | NA | 16 | CASSLGLIGNTGELFF | TGCGCCAGCAGCTTGGGACTAATTGGGAACACCGGGGAGCTGTTTTTT
few | TRBJ2-2 | TRBV11-3 | TRBD2 | 15 | CASSFGTTNTGELFF | TGTGCCAGCAGCTTCGGGACTACGAACACCGGGGAGCTGTTTTTT
NA | TRBJ2-3 | TRBV12-3/TRBV12-4 | NA | 11 | CASSYQYTQYF | TGTGCCAGCAGTTATCAATATACGCAGTATTTT
few | TRBJ2-3 | TRBV6-5 | TRBD1 | 13 | CASKTGSTDTQYF | TGTGCCAGCAAGACAGGGAGCACAGATACGCAGTATTTT
many | TRBJ1-3 | TRBV6-5 | NA | 12 | CASTSAGNTIYF | TGTGCCAGCACGTCAGCTGGAAACACCATATATTTT
few | TRBJ2-4 | TRBV12-3/TRBV12-4 | NA | 14 | CASQGWGDGDIQYF | TGTGCCAGCCAGGGGTGGGGGGACGGGGACATTCAGTACTTC
few | TRBJ2-4 | TRBV4-1 | TRBD2 | 17 | CASSQVTSGVAKNIQYF | TGCGCCAGCAGCCAAGTCACTAGCGGGGTAGCCAAAAACATTCAGTACTTC
NA | TRBJ2-7 | TRBV6-5 | NA | 12 | CASSRGFYEQYF | TGTGCCAGCAGTAGGGGCTTCTACGAGCAGTACTTC
few | TRBJ2-1 | TRBV7-3 | NA | 13 | CASSATEYNEQFF | TGTGCCAGCAGCGCAACAGAATACAATGAGCAGTTCTTC
NA | TRBJ1-2 | TRBV11-2 | NA | 14 | CASSSPPEVRGYTF | TGTGCCAGCAGCTCCCCCCCCGAGGTTCGTGGCTACACCTTC
few | TRBJ1-1 | TRBV20-1 | NA | 11 | CSARVQGEAFF | TGCAGTGCTAGAGTCCAGGGTGAAGCTTTCTTT
NA | TRBJ2-3 | TRBV4-2 | TRBD2 | 17 | CASSQASGGAIKDTQYF | TGTGCCAGCAGCCAAGCGAGCGGGGGGGCCATAAAGGATACGCAGTATTTT